This TCR beta chain was identified in a study of a mutant IDH1 vaccine in newly diagnosed glioma. The time point here: week 47, end of study. All doses held 300 ug of mutant IDH1 20-mer peptide, with topical imiquimod. TCRdb's table, derived via immunoSEQ multiplex PCR, lists solely in-frame clones and lacks some. The repertoire includes 30,000 to 40,000 clones, over 85% of them detected once, and approximately 2% sits in the top ten. Concerning this clone: Antigen specificity is unknown.

The sample consisted of PBMCs, taken from a glioma patient whose treatment included an IDH1 peptide vaccine. The sequence came from a man aged 40-55 years with glioma.

The CDR3 sequence: CASSERADSYNEQFF. In DNA, the CDR3 is TGTGCCAGCAGTGAACGGGCGGATTCCTACAATGAGCAGTTCTTC. The rearrangement links TRBV6-1 to TRBJ2-1; unclear D gene. This CDR3 comprises 15 residues. Germline V CDR1 and CDR2: MNHNS, SASEGT. V gave up 2 bases and J gave up 1 base, with 9 bases separating them.